A single sample is the source of the 3 T cell receptor beta chains below, sequenced in a study of shared clonotypes between healthy human individuals. The naive CD8 population came from CD45RO-negative cells selected for CCR7, without terminally differentiated effector memory CD45RA+ cells. Only in-frame clones appear in the TCRdb table, and some are missing; sequencing was by immunoSEQ multiplex PCR. The table includes millions of clones, approximately 94% detected once. The specimen sequenced was naive CD8+ T cells sorted from blood. The receptors shown here come from a man aged 18 to 30 in good health.

This clone was picked up one time. The chain uses TRBV11-3 and TRBJ2-3; the D is unclear. CDR3 length equals 12 residues. Germline V CDR1 and CDR2: SGHNT, YENEEA. V dropped 3 bases and J dropped 5 bases, with 6 bases sitting between them. For the CDR3, the DNA is TGTGCCAGCAGCTTGAGTGGAGATACGCAGTATTTT. This sequence encodes CASSLSGDTQYF.

V is TRBV4-1 and J is TRBJ1-2, with a tentative D call TRBD1 (6 bases). V gave up 3 bases and J gave up 4 bases, with 12 bases separating them. The CDR3 contains 14 residues. Germline V CDR1 and CDR2: MGHRA, YSYEKL. The CDR3 spells CASSHPARGYGYTF. CDR3 bases: TGCGCCAGCAGCCACCCGGCCAGGGGCTATGGCTACACCTTC.

The rearrangement links TRBV6-1 to TRBJ2-7; D gene unclear. This CDR3 spans 14 amino acids. Germline CDR1 MNHNS, CDR2 SASEGT. Trimming shortened V by 4 bases and J by 3 bases, and 13 bases separated the two germline ends. The CDR3 spells CASSARHDNYEQYF. The CDR3 DNA follows: TGTGCCAGCAGTGCCCGACATGACAACTACGAGCAGTACTTC.